The T cell receptor (beta chain) under discussion was sequenced for a study of T cell responses to AZD1222 COVID-19 vaccine. The study's findings and limits: Spike as a whole was targeted by vaccine-associated CD4 TCRs, dominant at 160-218 and 743-854. Nearly half of spike-specific TCRs reportedly target unmutated variant regions. No day 14 peak samples; only post-peak repertoires were characterized.

Measured with immunoSEQ multiplex PCR; TCRdb has only the in-frame clones, and not every one. The table lists 140,000 to 150,000 clones, more than 70% of them singletons, with around 1.7% in the top ten. Some second doses came at about 4 weeks and others at about 12 weeks; these were pooled. Note on this clone: Its antigen is not known.

The V and J ends lost 2 bases and 4 bases respectively, with 8 bases between them. The CDR3 spans 13 residues. The sample consisted of peripheral blood, taken 28 days after the second AZD1222 dose. This sequence joins TRBV12-3 or TRBV12-4 and TRBJ1-1; TRBD1 might be the D (6 bases). This sequence was found in an adult who received the AZD1222 COVID-19 vaccine. In nucleotides, the CDR3 is TGTGCCAGCAGTTTATTGGGGGCCACTGAAGCTTTCTTT. It translates to CASSLLGATEAFF.